Listed below are T cell receptor beta chains from one sample, sequenced in a study of glioma-infiltrating T cells. Each CDR3 protein is one row after TCRdb ran MiXCR on the multiplex PCR reads. The sample has under 150,000 distinct CDR3 sequences, 24% seen once. Specimen: glioma tissue, nonneoplastic brain tissue, or PBMCs (not recorded which). These receptor sequences come from a human donor with low-grade glioma or glioblastoma, undergoing nonglioma brain surgery, or in good health (not recorded which). The CDR3 runs from the conserved cysteine through the conserved F or W. Each record gives: CDR3 DNA, CDR3 protein, J gene, D gene, clone size, V gene. A D gene is named only where the DNA matches it firmly. Only part of the rows carry a size: once, few, many, or a class if the clone is expanded.

CDR3nt: TGTGCCAGCAGCCCCTCCTTTGACAGCACAGATACGCAGTATTTT
CDR3aa: CASSPSFDSTDTQYF
j_gene: TRBJ2-3
d_gene: -
abundance: many
v_gene: TRBV11-1

CDR3nt: TGTGCCAGCAGTAGGGAAATCAATCAGCCCCAGCATTTT
CDR3aa: CASSREINQPQHF
j_gene: TRBJ1-5
d_gene: -
abundance: many
v_gene: TRBV6-4

CDR3nt: TGCAGTGCTAGACCTCCGGGGCAAGAGACCCAGTACTTC
CDR3aa: CSARPPGQETQYF
j_gene: TRBJ2-5
d_gene: -
abundance: many
v_gene: TRBV20-1

CDR3nt: TGTGCCAGCAGCCAGGTCCCCGGGGGGACCCTGTACAATGAGCAGTTCTTC
CDR3aa: CASSQVPGGTLYNEQFF
j_gene: TRBJ2-1
d_gene: TRBD2
abundance: few
v_gene: TRBV3-1

CDR3nt: TGTGCCAGCAGATCCCGGGGGGCCAATACGCAGTATTTT
CDR3aa: CASRSRGANTQYF
j_gene: TRBJ2-3
d_gene: -
abundance: -
v_gene: TRBV2

CDR3nt: TGTGCCAGCAGGTACACAGGGGACACTGAAGCTTTCTTT
CDR3aa: CASRYTGDTEAFF
j_gene: TRBJ1-1
d_gene: TRBD1
abundance: few
v_gene: TRBV7-3

CDR3nt: TGTGCCAGCAGCCACCGGGACGTAAACACTGAAGCTTTCTTT
CDR3aa: CASSHRDVNTEAFF
j_gene: TRBJ1-1
d_gene: -
abundance: few
v_gene: TRBV7-2

CDR3nt: TGTGCCAGCAGTGAGGCGACGGTCACAGATACGCAGTATTTT
CDR3aa: CASSEATVTDTQYF
j_gene: TRBJ2-3
d_gene: -
abundance: many
v_gene: TRBV6-1

CDR3nt: TGTGCCAGCAGCTCTGTGTCTAGCTCCTACAATGAGCAGTTCTTC
CDR3aa: CASSSVSSSYNEQFF
j_gene: TRBJ2-1
d_gene: -
abundance: -
v_gene: TRBV7-9

CDR3nt: TGTGCCAGCAGCTTGATCGTCAGTCAAGAGACCCAGTACTTC
CDR3aa: CASSLIVSQETQYF
j_gene: TRBJ2-5
d_gene: -
abundance: -
v_gene: TRBV5-5

CDR3nt: TGCAGTGCTAGAGCCCCGGGACTAGCGGACTACAATGAGCAGTTCTTC
CDR3aa: CSARAPGLADYNEQFF
j_gene: TRBJ2-1
d_gene: TRBD2
abundance: -
v_gene: TRBV20-1